Presented here are 14 T cell receptor beta chains from one specimen sequenced in a study of shared clonotypes between healthy human individuals. TCRdb's copy holds only in-frame clones and misses some; the assay was immunoSEQ multiplex PCR. The sample lists about 2 million clones, around 96% occurring once. Naive CD8 isolation took CD45RO-negative cells positively selected for CCR7 and excluded terminally differentiated effector memory CD45RA+ cells. The sample was naive CD8+ T cells sorted from blood. These receptors originate from a man aged 18 to 29 in good health.

The chain has TRBV6-1 and TRBJ1-5; no clear D gene. With 1 base removed from V and 2 bases from J, the gap between germline ends came to 6 bases. Germline V gene data show CDR1 as MNHNS and CDR2 as SASEGT. The CDR3 totals 14 residues. The CDR3 loop is CASSEVVGNQPQHF. CDR3 sequence (DNA): TGTGCCAGCAGTGAAGTGGTTGGCAATCAGCCCCAGCATTTT.

This chain uses TRBV6-5 with TRBJ1-2; 7 bases are shared with TRBD1. The V and J ends lost 2 bases and 8 bases, in that order; junction bases with no gene match: 11. CDR3 size: 15 residues. Germline lookup yields CDR1 MNHEY and CDR2 SVGAGI. CDR3: CASSYGQESSYGYTF. The CDR3 coding sequence is TGTGCCAGCAGTTACGGACAGGAATCCTCTTACGGCTACACCTTC.

The rearrangement uses TRBV5-4 and TRBJ2-5; D call uncertain. The germline V and J ends were trimmed by 2 bases and 5 bases, with 10 bases remaining between them. The germline V gene has CDR1 SGHNT and CDR2 YYREEE (reference sequence). CDR3 length: 13 amino acids. The DNA for the CDR3 is TGTGCCAGCAGCTTATCCGAGGAGGAGACCCAGTACTTC. This encodes CASSLSEEETQYF.

Remarks on this clone: At the DNA level, this CDR3 is encoded by other sequences in the same sample as well. V gene TRBV19 combines with J gene TRBJ1-1; weak D call: TRBD1 (5 bases). CDR3 length: 14 amino acids. Germline V lookup: CDR1 LNHDA, CDR2 SQIVND (reference sequence). V gave up 3 bases and J gave up 4 bases, with 12 bases separating them. The CDR3: CASSILGTSTEAFF. The CDR3, as DNA: TGTGCCAGTAGTATCCTCGGGACTAGCACTGAAGCTTTCTTT.

This clone was counted once. This CDR3 is also generated by other DNA sequences in the sample. This sequence joins TRBV20-1 and TRBJ2-3; D is ambiguous. Per the germline V gene, CDR1 is DFQATT and CDR2 is SNEGSKA (reference sequence). V lost 3 bases and J 2 bases, leaving 3 bases between the germline ends. The CDR3 consists of 11 residues. CDR3 nucleotide sequence: TGCAGTGCTAGGGTCACAGATACGCAGTATTTT. This translates into CSARVTDTQYF.

The chain joins TRBV7-9 to TRBJ1-1, with 10 bases identical to TRBD1. V lost 5 bases to trimming and J lost 4 bases; unmatched junction nucleotides: 4. This CDR3 contains 14 residues. The germline V gene encodes CDR1 SEHNR and CDR2 FQNEAQ (reference sequence). CDR3 DNA: TGTGCCAGCAGCCCCGGGACAGGGGTCACTGAAGCTTTCTTT. Translation gives CASSPGTGVTEAFF.

V usage is TRBV2 and J usage is TRBJ2-5, with 11 bases matching TRBD2. The germline V gene has CDR1 SNHLY and CDR2 FYNNEI. This CDR3 contains 20 residues. The ends lost 2 bases at V and 2 bases at J; junction bases unmatched: 16. The CDR3 DNA is TGTGCCAGCAGTGAACGGGACACCTTTCGGGCTAGCGGGGGGCAAGAGACCCAGTACTTC. Translated, it gives CASSERDTFRASGGQETQYF.

The chain joins TRBV2 to TRBJ2-1, with D perhaps matching TRBD1 (5 bases). This CDR3 contains 14 residues. The V and J ends lost 2 bases and 10 bases respectively, with 15 bases between them. Looked up from germline, CDR1 is SNHLY and CDR2 is FYNNEI. The DNA for the CDR3 is TGTGCCAGCAGTGAAATGGCTCGTGGGGCCGAGCAGTTCTTC. Encoded protein: CASSEMARGAEQFF.

The V gene is TRBV13, the J gene TRBJ1-1; D is perhaps TRBD1 (5 bases). Between the trimmed V and J ends, which lost 4 bases and 5 bases, there was a span of 11 bases. Germline CDR1 is PRHDT and CDR2 is FYEKMQ (reference sequence). This CDR3 is 13 amino acids long. The CDR3 coding sequence is TGTGCCAGCAGCTCCGGGGCTGGGACTGAAGCTTTCTTT. It encodes CASSSGAGTEAFF.

The chain uses TRBV7-9 and TRBJ2-6; tentative D call: TRBD2 (6 bases). V shed 5 bases and J shed 15 bases, with 17 bases lying between them. The CDR3 has 13 residues. The germline V gene has CDR1 SEHNR and CDR2 FQNEAQ (reference sequence). CDR3 DNA sequence: TGTGCCAGCAGCCGGGACCCCAGGCGGGGCCTGACTTTC. Its protein product is CASSRDPRRGLTF.

The CDR3 DNA is TGTGCCAGCTCACCGTCCGGGACTCAGGGCTACGAGCAGTACTTC. This encodes CASSPSGTQGYEQYF. The genes are TRBV18 and TRBJ2-7; weak D call: TRBD2 (6 bases). The CDR3 sequence is 15 residues long. The germline V and J ends were trimmed by 3 bases and 3 bases, with 15 bases remaining between them. Germline assignment: CDR1 KGHSH and CDR2 LQKENI.

The V gene is TRBV10-1, the J gene TRBJ1-1; TRBD1 might be the D (5 bases). V was pared by 3 bases and J by 5 bases, with 13 bases between. Germline assignment: CDR1 WNHNN and CDR2 SYGVQD (reference sequence). The CDR3 is made up of 14 amino acids. This chain's CDR3 is CASSDPGKGTEAFF. The CDR3 region has the DNA TGCGCCAGCAGTGACCCAGGGAAAGGAACTGAAGCTTTCTTT.

On this clone: Other DNA sequences in the same sample also yield this CDR3. The chain uses TRBV19 and TRBJ2-7, with no clear D. The CDR3 contains 13 residues. V lost 5 bases and J lost 3, with 11 bases in between. Germline lookup yields CDR1 LNHDA and CDR2 SQIVND (reference sequence). The CDR3, as DNA: TGTGCCAGTAGTCCCCGGTCAGGCTACGAGCAGTACTTC. Translated: CASSPRSGYEQYF. Looking up the rest from reference TRBV19 and TRBJ2-7 gives the full variable domain: DGGITQSPKYLFRKEGQNVTLSCEQNLNHDAMYWYRQDPGQGLRLIYYSQIVNDFQKGDIAEGYSVSREKKESFPLTVTSAQKNPTAFYLCASSPRSGYEQYFGPGTRLTVT.

The gene calls are TRBV29-1 and TRBJ2-1; D is possibly TRBD2 (5 bases). Germline V gives CDR1 SQVTM, CDR2 ANQGSEA. This CDR3 region has 13 residues. The germline V and J ends were trimmed by 7 bases and 2 bases, with 12 bases remaining between them. CDR3 sequence reads: CSGRYGTYNEQFF. In nucleotides, the CDR3 is TGCAGCGGGAGGTATGGTACCTACAATGAGCAGTTCTTC.